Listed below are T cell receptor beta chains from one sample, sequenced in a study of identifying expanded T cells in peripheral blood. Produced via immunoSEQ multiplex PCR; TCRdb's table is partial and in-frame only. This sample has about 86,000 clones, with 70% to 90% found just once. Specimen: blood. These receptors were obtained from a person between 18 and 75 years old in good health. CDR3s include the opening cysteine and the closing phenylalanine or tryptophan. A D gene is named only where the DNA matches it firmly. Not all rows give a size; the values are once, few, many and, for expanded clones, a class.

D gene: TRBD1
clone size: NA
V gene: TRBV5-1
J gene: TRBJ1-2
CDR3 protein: CASSQQGQGNVGGYTF
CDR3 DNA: TGCGCCAGCAGCCAACAAGGACAGGGGAATGTGGGGGGCTACACCTTC

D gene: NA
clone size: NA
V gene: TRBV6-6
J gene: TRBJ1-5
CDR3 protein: CASSLTMGGSQPQHF
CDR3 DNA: TGTGCCAGCAGCCTCACCATGGGGGGGAGCCAGCCCCAGCATTTT

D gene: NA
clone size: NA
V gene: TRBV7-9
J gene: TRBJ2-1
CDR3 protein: CASSLGGAQQFF
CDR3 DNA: TGTGCCAGCAGCTTGGGGGGAGCCCAGCAGTTCTTC

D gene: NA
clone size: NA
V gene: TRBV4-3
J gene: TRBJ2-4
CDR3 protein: CASSQDREGTDIQYF
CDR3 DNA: TGCGCCAGCAGCCAAGATCGAGAGGGTACGGACATTCAGTACTTC

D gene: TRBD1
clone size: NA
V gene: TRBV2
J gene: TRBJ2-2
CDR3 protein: CASNGQGAPSGELFF
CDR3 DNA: TGTGCCAGCAATGGGCAGGGGGCGCCGTCCGGGGAGCTGTTTTTT

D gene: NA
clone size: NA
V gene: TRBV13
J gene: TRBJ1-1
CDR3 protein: CASQVGYTEAFF
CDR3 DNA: TGTGCCAGCCAAGTAGGGTACACTGAAGCTTTCTTT

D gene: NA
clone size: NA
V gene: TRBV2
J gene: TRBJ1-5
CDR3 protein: CASSEVPAAPSDQPQHF
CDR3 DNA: TGTGCCAGCTCAGAAGTGCCAGCCGCCCCATCTGATCAGCCCCAGCATTTT

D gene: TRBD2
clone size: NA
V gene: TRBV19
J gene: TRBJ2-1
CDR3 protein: CASSILRRESNEQFF
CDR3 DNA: TGTGCCAGTAGTATTTTGCGGCGGGAGTCTAATGAGCAGTTCTTC

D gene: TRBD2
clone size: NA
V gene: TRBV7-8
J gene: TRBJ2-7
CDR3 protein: CASSLDERGSLQRQYF
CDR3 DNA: TGTGCCAGCAGCTTAGACGAGCGGGGTTCTCTTCAGAGGCAGTACTTC

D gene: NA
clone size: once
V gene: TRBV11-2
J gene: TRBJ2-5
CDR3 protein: CASSLLSTLETQYF
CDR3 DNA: TGTGCCAGCAGCTTACTATCCACACTGGAGACCCAGTACTTC

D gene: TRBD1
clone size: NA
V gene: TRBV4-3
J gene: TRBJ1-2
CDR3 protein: CASSQEGVDRGYGYTF
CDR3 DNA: TGCGCCAGCAGCCAAGAAGGGGTGGACAGGGGATATGGCTACACCTTC

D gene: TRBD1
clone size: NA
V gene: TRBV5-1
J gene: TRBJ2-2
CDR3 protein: CASSRQGPETGELFF
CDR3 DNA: TGCGCCAGCAGCCGACAGGGTCCGGAGACCGGGGAGCTGTTTTTT

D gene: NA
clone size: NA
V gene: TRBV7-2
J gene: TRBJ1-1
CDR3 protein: CASSLDRATEAFF
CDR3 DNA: TGTGCCAGCAGCTTAGATAGGGCCACTGAAGCTTTCTTT

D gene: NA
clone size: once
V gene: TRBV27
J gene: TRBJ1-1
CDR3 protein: CASRSPGGIGTEAFF
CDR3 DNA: TGTGCCAGCCGAAGTCCGGGGGGGATTGGGACTGAAGCTTTCTTT

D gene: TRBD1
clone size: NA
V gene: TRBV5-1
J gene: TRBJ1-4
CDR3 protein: CASSGTGGREKLFF
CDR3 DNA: TGCGCCAGCAGCGGAACAGGGGGGCGCGAAAAACTGTTTTTT

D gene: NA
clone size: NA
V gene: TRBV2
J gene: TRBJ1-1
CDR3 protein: CASSEWGPEAFF
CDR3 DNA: TGTGCCAGCAGTGAATGGGGACCTGAAGCTTTCTTT

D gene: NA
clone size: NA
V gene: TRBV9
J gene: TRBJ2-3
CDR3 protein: CASSVARKDTQYF
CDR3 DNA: TGTGCCAGCAGCGTAGCTAGGAAGGATACGCAGTATTTT

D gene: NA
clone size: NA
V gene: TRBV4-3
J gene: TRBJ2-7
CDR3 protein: CASSQDRGLGEQYF
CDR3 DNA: TGCGCCAGCAGCCAAGACAGGGGACTTGGGGAGCAGTACTTC

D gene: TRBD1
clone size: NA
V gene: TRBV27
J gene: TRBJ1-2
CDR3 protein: CASRITGVGYTF
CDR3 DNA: TGTGCCAGCAGGATCACAGGGGTCGGCTACACCTTC

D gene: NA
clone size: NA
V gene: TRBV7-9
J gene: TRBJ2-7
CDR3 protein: CASYDSPYEQYF
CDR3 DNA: TGTGCCAGCTATGACAGCCCCTACGAGCAGTACTTC

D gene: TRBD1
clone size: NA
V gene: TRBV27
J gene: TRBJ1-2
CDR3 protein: CASSLLGVTGSGVGYGYTF
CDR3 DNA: TGTGCCAGCAGTTTATTGGGGGTGACAGGGTCTGGGGTGGGCTATGGCTACACCTTC

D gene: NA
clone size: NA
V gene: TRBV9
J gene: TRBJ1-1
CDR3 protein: CASRRGEDTEAFF
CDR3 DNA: TGTGCCAGCAGAAGGGGGGAGGACACTGAAGCTTTCTTT

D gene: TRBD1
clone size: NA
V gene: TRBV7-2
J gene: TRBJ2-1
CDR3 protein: CASSLIASGGRNEQFF
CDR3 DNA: TGTGCCAGCAGCCTAATCGCGTCAGGGGGACGCAATGAGCAGTTCTTC